The source of this T cell receptor (beta chain) is a study of T cell repertoires in cytomegalovirus infection. Looking at the study overall: The authors used CMV epitopes that were HLA-C-restricted (recently identified) and HLA-B-restricted (well studied). Matching HLA type and CMV infection were both indicated by public TCR beta signatures. Whole-study results and caveats: Based on cumulative public TCR beta family frequency, carriers of CMV plus the relevant HLA were identified.

CDR1 MNHEY and CDR2 SMNVEV come from the germline V gene (reference sequence). The CDR3 is made up of 17 amino acids. From the reads, TCRdb called clonotypes with MiXCR, one entry per CDR3 protein. Found here are around 800,000 distinct CDR3 sequences, about 31% of them singletons; the top ten hold roughly 12%. This clonotype occurred once. What it recognizes is unknown. At one end, the junction sequence differs from germline, possibly due to a read error. This chain connects TRBV27 to TRBJ1-2, with 10 bases lining up with TRBD1. This TCR came from a human donor in good health (CMV status not recorded). Some clones in this sample may be carry-over from other donors' samples. Sequences were derived from cultured CD8+ T cells from PBMCs, sampled from culture after CMV antigen stimulation. DNA of the CDR3: TGTGCCAGCGGTTTTGTGGGGACAGGGGAATTAAACTATGGCTACACCTTC. It codes for CASGFVGTGELNYGYTF.